The 21 T cell receptor beta chains in this list originate from one sample, sequenced in a study of cytomegalovirus exposure and HLA in healthy donors. The PCR employed 60 Vbeta primers together with 13 Jbeta primers. TCRdb's copy holds only in-frame clones and misses some; the assay was immunoSEQ multiplex PCR. The table records over 150,000 clones, roughly 80% of them present only once. Sequencing was performed on PBMCs. These receptors all stem from a woman aged 25 to 39 in good health and CMV-seropositive.

The chain is built from TRBV6-1 and TRBJ2-7; D perhaps matches TRBD1 (6 bases). CDR1 and CDR2 (germline): MNHNS, SASEGT. The CDR3 extends over 13 amino acids. The V and J ends lost 2 bases and 6 bases respectively, with 11 bases between them. Here the CDR3 DNA reads TGTGCCAGCAGTGAAACAGGGTTCTCCGAGCAGTACTTC. Its translation is CASSETGFSEQYF.

This sequence joins TRBV14 and TRBJ2-1, with TRBD2 matching over 16 bases. The length of the CDR3 is 22 residues. Germline-derived CDR1 and CDR2 are SGHDN and FVKESK. Losses at the gene ends were 3 bases for V and 2 bases for J; bases not matched to a gene: 16. Here the CDR3 DNA reads TGTGCCAGCAGCCAGTCACCAGCCGGGACTAGCGGGAGGGCCCCGACCTACAATGAGCAGTTCTTC. As protein: CASSQSPAGTSGRAPTYNEQFF.

V gene TRBV19 combines with J gene TRBJ2-3; 9 bases match TRBD2. The V segment lost 5 bases and the J segment 4 bases; nucleotides outside the gene matches: 10. The CDR3 is 16 residues long. Germline loops: CDR1 LNHDA, CDR2 SQIVND (reference sequence). The CDR3, as DNA: TGTGCCAGTAGTTATCCTAGCGGGGCCTCCCCAGATACGCAGTATTTT. This codes for CASSYPSGASPDTQYF. The full variable domain, completed using reference TRBV19 and TRBJ2-3, is DGGITQSPKYLFRKEGQNVTLSCEQNLNHDAMYWYRQDPGQGLRLIYYSQIVNDFQKGDIAEGYSVSREKKESFPLTVTSAQKNPTAFYLCASSYPSGASPDTQYFGPGTRLTVL.

The J gene is TRBJ1-2, the V gene TRBV10-3; TRBD1 matches at 7 bases. The length of the CDR3 is 16 residues. Looked up from germline, CDR1 is ENHRY and CDR2 is SYGVKD. V was clipped by 9 bases and J by 2 bases; unmatched bases: 15. The CDR3 spells CAIASTGKERNYGYTF. CDR3 nucleotides: TGTGCCATAGCTTCGACAGGGAAGGAGAGAAACTATGGCTACACCTTC.

The V call is TRBV5-1, the J call TRBJ1-6; 9 bases agree with TRBD1. Per germline, CDR1 SGHRS and CDR2 YFSETQ. This CDR3 is built from 15 residues. The junction had 6 bases not matched to a gene; V was cut back by 4 bases and J by 7 bases. Here the CDR3 reads CASSQRTGVNSPLHF. The CDR3 nucleotides are TGCGCCAGCAGCCAAAGGACAGGGGTCAATTCACCCCTCCACTTT.

As DNA, the CDR3 is TGTGCCAGCAGTGAGGTCGGTCAAGCCCGATCCACTGAAGCTTTCTTT. This encodes CASSEVGQARSTEAFF. The chain links TRBV2 to TRBJ1-1; D ambiguous. The CDR3 has 16 amino acids. The V end was cut by 3 bases, the J end by 4 bases, with 18 bases between. Germline V gives CDR1 SNHLY, CDR2 FYNNEI.

V and J are TRBV18 and TRBJ1-4, with 7 bases fitting TRBD1. Per the germline V gene, CDR1 is KGHSH and CDR2 is LQKENI. The CDR3 is 14 residues long. The J segment lost 2 bases and the V segment lost 5 bases, leaving 2 bases of the junction unmatched. CDR3 nucleotide sequence: TGTGCCAGCTCATTACAGGGGACTAATGAAAAACTGTTTTTT. Amino acid sequence: CASSLQGTNEKLFF.

DNA of the CDR3: TGTGCCATCAGTGCGAGGGGGCTGACCTATAATTCACCCCTCCACTTT. It translates to CAISARGLTYNSPLHF. This chain links TRBV10-3 with TRBJ1-6, with TRBD1 identical over 7 bases. Germline CDR1 reads ENHRY; CDR2 reads SYGVKD. V gave up 4 bases and J gave up 2 bases; unmatched junction bases: 5. This CDR3 comprises 16 residues.

V and J are TRBV5-1 and TRBJ2-7; TRBD2 matches at 9 bases. With 0 bases clipped from V and 2 bases from J, the junction kept 12 bases outside the gene matches. CDR1 SGHRS and CDR2 YFSETQ come from the germline V gene. This CDR3 contains 18 residues. CDR3 sequence (DNA): TGCGCCAGCAGCTTGGTGCCTAGCGGGATAGACTGGCCCTACGAGCAGTACTTC. Translation: CASSLVPSGIDWPYEQYF.

This clone was observed once. The genes are TRBV7-9 and TRBJ2-3; 14 bases fit TRBD2. This CDR3 has 16 amino acids. CDR1 SEHNR and CDR2 FQNEAQ come from the germline V gene (reference sequence). With 5 bases clipped from V and 3 bases from J, the junction kept 4 bases outside the gene matches. The CDR3 DNA sequence: TGTGCCAGCAGCCTACGGACTAGCGGGAGGACAGATACGCAGTATTTT. This sequence encodes CASSLRTSGRTDTQYF.

The J gene is TRBJ1-6, the V gene TRBV15; TRBD1 aligns across 9 bases. With 8 bases clipped from V and 10 bases from J, the junction kept 9 bases outside the gene matches. The V gene's germline CDR1 is LNHNV and CDR2 YYDKDF (reference sequence). The CDR3 runs 14 residues. CDR3 residues: CATGPRTGVSPLHF. The CDR3 DNA sequence: TGTGCCACCGGTCCGAGGACAGGGGTCTCACCCCTCCACTTT.

This rearrangement joins TRBV6-4 to TRBJ1-6; 7 nucleotides match TRBD1. The CDR3 has 14 residues. After removal of 5 bases from V and 10 bases from J, the junction contained 8 bases not matched to a gene. From germline, CDR1 is MRHNA and CDR2 SNTAGT. CDR3 protein: CASSNDREGSPLHF. The DNA of the CDR3 is TGTGCCAGCAGTAATGACAGGGAAGGCTCACCCCTCCACTTT.

This clone appeared a few times. The chain is built from TRBV2 and TRBJ2-1, with D possibly TRBD2 on 6 matching bases. Between the trimmed V and J ends, which lost 1 base and 7 bases, there was a span of 11 bases. The CDR3 spans 14 residues. Germline lookup yields CDR1 SNHLY and CDR2 FYNNEI. This CDR3 reads CASSEGLVKNEQFF. The CDR3, as DNA: TGTGCCAGCAGTGAAGGACTAGTTAAGAATGAGCAGTTCTTC.

The chain is built from TRBV29-1 and TRBJ2-3, with TRBD2 matching over 7 bases. J lost 4 bases, V lost 3 bases, and 1 base had no gene match. CDR3 length: 12 amino acids. Germline CDR1 and CDR2: SQVTM and ANQGSEA. The CDR3 is CSVEGRADTQYF. CDR3 coding DNA: TGCAGCGTTGAGGGGAGGGCAGATACGCAGTATTTT.

The sample holds a few counts of this clone. The V and J genes are TRBV15 and TRBJ1-1, with TRBD1 as a possible D gene (5 bases). V lost 1 base and J lost 4, with 13 bases in between. Germline V gene sequence: CDR1 LNHNV, CDR2 YYDKDF (reference sequence). This CDR3 is built from 15 residues. The DNA for the CDR3 is TGTGCCACCAGCAGAGCAGCAACGGGGGGCACTGAAGCTTTCTTT. It yields the protein CATSRAATGGTEAFF.

The chain carries TRBV5-6 and TRBJ2-2, with 8 bases lining up with TRBD2. Trimming took 3 bases from V and 3 from J; bases not matched to a gene: 7. CDR1 and CDR2 (germline): SGHDT, YYEEEE. This CDR3 is built from 16 residues. The CDR3 sequence: CASSSYGAGDTGELFF. DNA for the CDR3: TGTGCCAGCAGCTCCTATGGAGCGGGAGACACCGGGGAGCTGTTTTTT.

V usage is TRBV10-3 and J usage is TRBJ2-7; 7 bases match TRBD1. Germline V gives CDR1 ENHRY, CDR2 SYGVKD. With 1 base clipped from V and 3 bases from J, the junction kept 3 bases outside the gene matches. The CDR3 is 14 residues long. CDR3 DNA sequence: TGTGCCATCAGTGAGTGGCAGGGGGTCTACGAGCAGTACTTC. Residues: CAISEWQGVYEQYF.

This chain connects TRBV28 to TRBJ1-1, with D possibly matching TRBD1 (6 bases). There are 14 residues in the CDR3. With 4 bases removed from V and 4 bases from J, the gap between germline ends came to 13 bases. CDR1 and CDR2 (germline): MDHEN, SYDVKM. The CDR3 DNA reads as TGTGCCAGCAGTTCCAGGGGAGGGGGCACTGAAGCTTTCTTT. Protein product: CASSSRGGGTEAFF.

This clone was recorded a few times. This rearrangement joins TRBV4-1 to TRBJ1-5, with 8 nucleotides matching TRBD1. The CDR3 covers 17 residues. The trim removed 1 base at V and 5 bases at J, leaving 10 bases unmatched. The germline V gene encodes CDR1 MGHRA and CDR2 YSYEKL. CDR3 loop: CASSQVVNQGAYQPQHF. In nucleotides, the CDR3 is TGCGCCAGCAGCCAAGTTGTTAACCAGGGGGCCTATCAGCCCCAGCATTTT.

As for this clone: The junction shows a germline mismatch at one end, possibly a read error. This chain uses TRBV7-9 with TRBJ1-1; 7 nucleotides align to TRBD1. Per germline, CDR1 SEHNR and CDR2 FQNEAQ (reference sequence). CDR3 size: 14 residues. CDR3 DNA: TGTTCCAGCAGGCGGGACAGTATGAACACTGAAGCTTTCTTT. Its protein is CSSRRDSMNTEAFF.

V gene TRBV27 combines with J gene TRBJ1-5, with 9 bases that match TRBD1. The DNA end favors TRBJ2-3, so the J call may be wrong. The CDR3 sequence is 18 residues long. From germline, CDR1 is MNHEY and CDR2 SMNVEV (reference sequence). The CDR3 sequence is CASSSIQSGTGLDQPQYF. In DNA form, the CDR3 reads TGTGCCAGCAGTTCAATCCAATCCGGGACAGGGCTAGATCAGCCCCAGTATTTT.